This TCR beta chain was identified in a study of identical twins. Study-level results: Some out-of-frame alpha sequences were shared by twins, and these showed excess low generation probability.

This clonotype was seen a few times. Its antigen is currently unknown. From the 5' RACE reads, TCRdb called clonotypes with MiXCR, one entry per CDR3 protein. Of approximately 260,000 distinct CDR3 sequences listed, around 15% are singletons. Germline-derived CDR1 and CDR2 are LNHDA and SQIVND (reference sequence). The V end was cut by 5 bases, the J end by 3 bases, with 9 bases between. The CDR3 has 13 amino acids. Specimen: memory (CD45RO+) T cells sorted from blood. The chain couples TRBV19 to TRBJ2-3; D gene ambiguous. The clonotype comes from a woman aged 18-29 years in good health. The CDR3 DNA reads as TGTGCCAGTAGTGTCCTCTTGACAGATACGCAGTATTTT. Encoded protein: CASSVLLTDTQYF.